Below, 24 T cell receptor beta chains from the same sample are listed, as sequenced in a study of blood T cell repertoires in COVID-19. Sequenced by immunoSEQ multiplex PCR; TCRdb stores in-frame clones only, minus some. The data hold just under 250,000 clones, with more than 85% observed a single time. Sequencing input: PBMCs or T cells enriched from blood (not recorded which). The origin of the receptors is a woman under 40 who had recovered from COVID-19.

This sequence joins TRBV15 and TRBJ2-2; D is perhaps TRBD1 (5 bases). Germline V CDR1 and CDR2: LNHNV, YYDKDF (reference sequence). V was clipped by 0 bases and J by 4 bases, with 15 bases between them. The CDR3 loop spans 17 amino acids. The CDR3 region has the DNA TGTGCCACCAGCAGAGACCAAAGGACAAGCGTCACCGGGGAGCTGTTTTTT. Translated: CATSRDQRTSVTGELFF.

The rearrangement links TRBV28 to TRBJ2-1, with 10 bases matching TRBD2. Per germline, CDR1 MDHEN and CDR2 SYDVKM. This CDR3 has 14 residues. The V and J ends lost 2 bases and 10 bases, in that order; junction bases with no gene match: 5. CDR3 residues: CASSLVGLAEEQFF. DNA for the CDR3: TGTGCCAGCAGTTTAGTAGGACTAGCGGAGGAGCAGTTCTTC.

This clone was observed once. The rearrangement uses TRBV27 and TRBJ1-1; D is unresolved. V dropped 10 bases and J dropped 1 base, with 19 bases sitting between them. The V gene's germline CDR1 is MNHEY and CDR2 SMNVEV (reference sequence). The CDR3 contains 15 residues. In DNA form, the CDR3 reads TGTGCCACCCTATCTCCAAGAGGTGGGAACACTGAAGCTTTCTTT. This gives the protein CATLSPRGGNTEAFF.

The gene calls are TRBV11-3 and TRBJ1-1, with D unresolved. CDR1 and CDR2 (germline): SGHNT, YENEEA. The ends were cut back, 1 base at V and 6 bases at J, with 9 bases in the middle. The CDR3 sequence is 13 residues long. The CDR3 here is CASSLAAGAEAFF. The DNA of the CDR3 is TGTGCCAGCAGCTTAGCGGCGGGAGCTGAAGCTTTCTTT. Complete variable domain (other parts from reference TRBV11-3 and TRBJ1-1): EAGVVQSPRYKIIEKKQPVAFWCNPISGHNTLYWYLQNLGQGPELLIRYENEEAVDDSQLPKDRFSAERLKGVDSTLKIQPAELGDSAVYLCASSLAAGAEAFFGQGTRLTVV.

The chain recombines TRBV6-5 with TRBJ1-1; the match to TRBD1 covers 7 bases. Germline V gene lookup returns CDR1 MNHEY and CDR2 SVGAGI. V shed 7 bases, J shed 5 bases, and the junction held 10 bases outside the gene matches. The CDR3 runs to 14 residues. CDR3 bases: TGTGCCAGCACTCCCGAGACAGGGCTTACTGAAGCTTTCTTT. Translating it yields CASTPETGLTEAFF.

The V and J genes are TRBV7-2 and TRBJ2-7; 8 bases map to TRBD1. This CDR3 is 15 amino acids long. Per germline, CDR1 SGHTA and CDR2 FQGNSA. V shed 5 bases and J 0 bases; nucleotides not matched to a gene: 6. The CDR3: CASSRRDRISYEQYF. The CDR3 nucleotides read TGTGCCAGCAGCCGCCGGGACAGGATCTCCTACGAGCAGTACTTC. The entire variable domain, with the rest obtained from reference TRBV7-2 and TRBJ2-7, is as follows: GAGVSQSPSNKVTEKGKDVELRCDPISGHTALYWYRQSLGQGLEFLIYFQGNSAPDKSGLPSDRFSAERTGGSVSTLTIQRTQQEDSAVYLCASSRRDRISYEQYFGPGTRLTVT.

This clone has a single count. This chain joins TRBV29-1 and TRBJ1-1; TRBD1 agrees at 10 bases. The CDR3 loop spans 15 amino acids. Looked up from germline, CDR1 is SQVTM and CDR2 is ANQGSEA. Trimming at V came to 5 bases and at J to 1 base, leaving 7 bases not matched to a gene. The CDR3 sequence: CSVQKWTGGNTEAFF. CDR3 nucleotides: TGCAGCGTTCAAAAGTGGACAGGGGGGAACACTGAAGCTTTCTTT.

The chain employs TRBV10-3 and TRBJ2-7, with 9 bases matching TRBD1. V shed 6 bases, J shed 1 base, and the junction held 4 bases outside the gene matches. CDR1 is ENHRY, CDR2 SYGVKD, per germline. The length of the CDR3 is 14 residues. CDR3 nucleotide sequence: TGTGCCATCAGGGGACAGGGAGCGTCCTACGAGCAGTACTTC. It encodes CAIRGQGASYEQYF.

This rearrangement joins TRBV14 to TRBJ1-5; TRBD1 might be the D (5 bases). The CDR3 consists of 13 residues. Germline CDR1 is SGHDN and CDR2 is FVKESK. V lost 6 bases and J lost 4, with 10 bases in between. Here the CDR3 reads CASSPAGNQPQHF. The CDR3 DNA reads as TGTGCCAGCAGTCCGGCAGGGAATCAGCCCCAGCATTTT.

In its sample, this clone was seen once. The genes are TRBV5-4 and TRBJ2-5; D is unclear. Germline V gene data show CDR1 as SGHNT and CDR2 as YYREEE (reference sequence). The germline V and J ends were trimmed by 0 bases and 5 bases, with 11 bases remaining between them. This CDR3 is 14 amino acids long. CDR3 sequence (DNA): TGTGCCAGCAGCTTGGTTTCGACGCGGGAGACCCAGTACTTC. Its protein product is CASSLVSTRETQYF.

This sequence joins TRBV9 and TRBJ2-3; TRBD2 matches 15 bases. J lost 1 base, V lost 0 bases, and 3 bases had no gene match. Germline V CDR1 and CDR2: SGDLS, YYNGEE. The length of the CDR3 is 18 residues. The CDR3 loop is CASSVGGLAGGRTDTQYF. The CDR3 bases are TGTGCCAGCAGCGTAGGTGGACTAGCGGGAGGGCGCACAGATACGCAGTATTTT.

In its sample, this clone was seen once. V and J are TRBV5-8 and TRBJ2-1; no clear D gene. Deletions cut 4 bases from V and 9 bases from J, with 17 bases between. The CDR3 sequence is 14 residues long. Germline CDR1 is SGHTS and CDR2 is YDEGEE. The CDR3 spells CASSQLSTLGEQFF. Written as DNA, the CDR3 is TGTGCCAGCAGCCAACTTTCGACTCTTGGTGAGCAGTTCTTC. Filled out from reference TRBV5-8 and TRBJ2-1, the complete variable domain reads EAGVTQSPTHLIKTRGQQATLRCSPISGHTSVYWYQQALGLGLQFLLWYDEGEERNRGNFPPRFSGRQFPNYSSELNVNALELEDSALYLCASSQLSTLGEQFFGPGTRLTVL.

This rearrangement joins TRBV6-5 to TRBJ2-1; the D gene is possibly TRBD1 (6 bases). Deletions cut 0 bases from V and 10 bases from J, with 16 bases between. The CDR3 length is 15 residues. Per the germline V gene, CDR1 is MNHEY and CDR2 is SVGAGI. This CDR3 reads CASSYSRTARGEQFF. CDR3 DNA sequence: TGTGCCAGCAGTTACTCGAGGACAGCGAGGGGGGAGCAGTTCTTC.

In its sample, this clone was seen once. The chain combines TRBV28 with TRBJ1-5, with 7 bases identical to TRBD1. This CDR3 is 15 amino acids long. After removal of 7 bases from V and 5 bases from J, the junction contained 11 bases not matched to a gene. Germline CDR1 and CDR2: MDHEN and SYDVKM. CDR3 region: CASNRGGRLHQPQHF. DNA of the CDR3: TGTGCCAGCAACCGAGGGGGCAGGTTACATCAGCCCCAGCATTTT.

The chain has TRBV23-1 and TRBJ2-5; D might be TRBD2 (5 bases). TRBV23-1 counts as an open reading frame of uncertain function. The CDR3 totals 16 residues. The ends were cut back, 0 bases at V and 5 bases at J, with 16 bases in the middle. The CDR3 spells CASSQSEAVKRETQYF. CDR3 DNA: TGCGCCAGCAGTCAATCGGAGGCAGTCAAGAGGGAGACCCAGTACTTC.

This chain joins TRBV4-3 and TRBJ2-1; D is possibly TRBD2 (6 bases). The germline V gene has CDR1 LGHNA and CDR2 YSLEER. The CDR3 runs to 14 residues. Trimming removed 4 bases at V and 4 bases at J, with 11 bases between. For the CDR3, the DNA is TGCGCCAGCAGCCGACTAGGGAGGTACAATGAGCAGTTCTTC. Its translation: CASSRLGRYNEQFF.

For the CDR3, the DNA is TGCGCCAGCAGCTTGGGAGGCTCTGGGGCCAACGTCCTGACTTTC. This codes for CASSLGGSGANVLTF. The gene calls are TRBV5-1 and TRBJ2-6; D gene unclear. Germline CDR1 and CDR2: SGHRS and YFSETQ. The ends were cut back, 0 bases at V and 0 bases at J, with 4 bases in the middle. The CDR3 runs 15 residues.

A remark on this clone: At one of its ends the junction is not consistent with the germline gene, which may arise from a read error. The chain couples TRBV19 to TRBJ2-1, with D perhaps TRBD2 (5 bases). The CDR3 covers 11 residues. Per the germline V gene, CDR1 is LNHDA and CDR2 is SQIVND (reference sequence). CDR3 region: CASSDYPPPIF. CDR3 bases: TGTGCCAGTAGTGACTATCCCCCCCCGATCTTC. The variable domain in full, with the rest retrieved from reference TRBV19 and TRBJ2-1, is DGGITQSPKYLFRKEGQNVTLSCEQNLNHDAMYWYRQDPGQGLRLIYYSQIVNDFQKGDIAEGYSVSREKKESFPLTVTSAQKNPTAFYLCASSDYPPPIFGPGTRLTVL.

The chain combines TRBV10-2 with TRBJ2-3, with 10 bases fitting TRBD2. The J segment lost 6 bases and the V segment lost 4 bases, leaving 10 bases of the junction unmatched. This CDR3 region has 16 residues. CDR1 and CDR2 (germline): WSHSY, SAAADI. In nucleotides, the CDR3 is TGCGCCAGCAGTGGGACTAGCGGCCCTTTGGGGGATACGCAGTATTTT. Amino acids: CASSGTSGPLGDTQYF.

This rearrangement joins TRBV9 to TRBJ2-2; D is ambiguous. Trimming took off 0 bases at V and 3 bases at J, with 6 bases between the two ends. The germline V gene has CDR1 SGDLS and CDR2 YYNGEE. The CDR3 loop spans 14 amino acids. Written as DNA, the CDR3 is TGTGCCAGCAGCGTAGCTCCGGACACCGGGGAGCTGTTTTTT. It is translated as CASSVAPDTGELFF.

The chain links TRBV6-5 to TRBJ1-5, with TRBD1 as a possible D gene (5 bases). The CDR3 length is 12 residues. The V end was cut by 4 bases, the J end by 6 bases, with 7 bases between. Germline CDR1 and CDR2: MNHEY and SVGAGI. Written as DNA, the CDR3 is TGTGCCAGCAGTTCAGGGCCTCAGCCCCAGCATTTT. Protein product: CASSSGPQPQHF.

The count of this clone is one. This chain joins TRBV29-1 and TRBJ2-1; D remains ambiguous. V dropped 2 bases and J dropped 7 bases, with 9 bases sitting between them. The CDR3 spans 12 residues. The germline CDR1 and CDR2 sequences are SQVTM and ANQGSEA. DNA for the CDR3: TGCAGCGTTGAAACGGTAGCAAATGAGCAGTTCTTC. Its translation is CSVETVANEQFF.

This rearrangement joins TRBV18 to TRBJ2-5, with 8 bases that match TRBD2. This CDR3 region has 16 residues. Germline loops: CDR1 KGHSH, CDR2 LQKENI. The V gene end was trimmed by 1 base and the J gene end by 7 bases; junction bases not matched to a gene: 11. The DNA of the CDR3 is TGTGCCAGCTCACCACGGGGCCTAGCGGGCCCCGGGACCCAGTACTTC. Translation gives CASSPRGLAGPGTQYF.

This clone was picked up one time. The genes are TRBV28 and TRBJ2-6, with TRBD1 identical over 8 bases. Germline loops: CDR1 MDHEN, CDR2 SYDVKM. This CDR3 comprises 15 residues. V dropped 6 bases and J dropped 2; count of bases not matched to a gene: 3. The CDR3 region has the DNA TGTGCCAGCAGGACGACAGGGGCTGGGGCCAACGTCCTGACTTTC. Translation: CASRTTGAGANVLTF.